This T cell receptor (beta chain) is from a study of shared clonotypes between healthy human individuals. This clone occurred once. The CDR3 extends over 14 amino acids. The V segment lost 1 base and the J segment 5 bases; nucleotides outside the gene matches: 5. The V gene's germline CDR1 is SGHRS and CDR2 YFSETQ. Sequencing used immunoSEQ multiplex PCR; TCRdb keeps in-frame clones, though not all of them. The sample holds more than 2,000,000 clones, approximately 94% seen once. The specimen was naive CD4+ T cells sorted from blood. Subset: CD45RA+ positively selected. The TCR was taken from a man aged 18-30 years in good health. The V and J genes are TRBV5-1 and TRBJ2-7; 8 nucleotides match TRBD2. The CDR3 bases are TGCGCCAGCAGCTTGTTAGCGGGGAAGGACGAGCAGTACTTC. It encodes CASSLLAGKDEQYF.